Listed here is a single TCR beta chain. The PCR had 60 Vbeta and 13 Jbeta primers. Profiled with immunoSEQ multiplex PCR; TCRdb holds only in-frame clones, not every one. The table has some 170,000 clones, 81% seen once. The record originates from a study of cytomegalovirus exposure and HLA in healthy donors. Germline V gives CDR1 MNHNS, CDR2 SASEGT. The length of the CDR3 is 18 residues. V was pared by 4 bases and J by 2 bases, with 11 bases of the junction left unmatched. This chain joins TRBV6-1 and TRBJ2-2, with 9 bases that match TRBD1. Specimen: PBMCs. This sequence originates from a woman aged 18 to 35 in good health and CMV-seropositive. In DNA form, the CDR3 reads TGTGCCAGCAGTGTGAGGGACAGGGTTTCTCTTAACACCGGGGAGCTGTTTTTT. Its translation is CASSVRDRVSLNTGELFF.